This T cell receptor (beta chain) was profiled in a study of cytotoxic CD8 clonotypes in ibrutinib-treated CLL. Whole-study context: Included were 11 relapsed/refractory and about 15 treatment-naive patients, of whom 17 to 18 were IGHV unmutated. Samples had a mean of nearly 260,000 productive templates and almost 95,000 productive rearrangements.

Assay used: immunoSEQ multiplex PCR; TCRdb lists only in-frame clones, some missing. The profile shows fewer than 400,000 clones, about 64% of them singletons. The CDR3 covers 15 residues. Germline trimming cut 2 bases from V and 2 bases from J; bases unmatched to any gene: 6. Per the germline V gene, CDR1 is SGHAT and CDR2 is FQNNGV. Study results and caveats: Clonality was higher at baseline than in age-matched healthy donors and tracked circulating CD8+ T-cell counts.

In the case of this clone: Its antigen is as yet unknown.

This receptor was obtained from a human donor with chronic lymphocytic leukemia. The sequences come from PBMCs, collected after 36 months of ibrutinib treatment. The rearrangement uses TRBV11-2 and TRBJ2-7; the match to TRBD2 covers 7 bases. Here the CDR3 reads CASSLRAGVAYEQYF. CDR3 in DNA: TGTGCCAGCAGCTTAAGGGCGGGGGTGGCCTACGAGCAGTACTTC.